What follows are 26 T cell receptor beta chains derived from one specimen sequenced in a study of T cells after yellow fever vaccination (dated by TCRdb to the late 2010s). Read against the paper, the sample's treatment or condition label means: live attenuated yellow fever vaccine strain. Library preparation used 5' RACE. These reads were obtained on an Illumina HiSeq 2500. The public reads were reprocessed in TCRdb via fastp at Q25 and MiXCR, keeping in-frame beta chains. All rows with the same CDR3 protein become a single entry with the most common DNA and genes. The sample records a few hundred thousand distinct CDR3 sequences, less than 7.5% of which are singletons. The ten most abundant clones make up approximately 0.99% of the sample. This material consisted of CD4+ T cells sorted from PBMCs, taken on the day of the yellow fever booster vaccination. These receptor sequences come from a man aged 30-40 years who received the YFV17D yellow fever vaccine.

At least ten counts were recorded for this clonotype. The V and J genes are TRBV10-3 and TRBJ2-3, with 12 nucleotides matching TRBD2. The CDR3 is 14 residues long. The V and J ends lost 11 bases and 4 bases, in that order; junction bases with no gene match: 7. The V gene's germline CDR1 is ENHRY and CDR2 SYGVKD. CDR3 in DNA: TGTGCCTCAAGACTAGCGGGAGACTCAGATACGCAGTATTTT. This encodes CASRLAGDSDTQYF.

DNA for the CDR3: TGCGCCAGCAGCTTGGCCCCGGGACAGGGGGCTAATGAGCAGTTCTTC. Translation gives CASSLAPGQGANEQFF. The chain employs TRBV5-1 and TRBJ2-1; 12 bases fit TRBD1. The CDR3 contains 16 residues. Germline V gives CDR1 SGHRS, CDR2 YFSETQ. Trimming cost V 0 bases and J 7 bases; bases outside gene matches: 5.

In its sample, this clonotype was seen many times. The V and J genes are TRBV20-1 and TRBJ2-4; 7 bases are shared with TRBD2. The V gene end was trimmed by 1 base and the J gene end by 9 bases; junction bases not matched to a gene: 3. CDR3 length equals 12 residues. Germline CDR1 is DFQATT and CDR2 is SNEGSKA (reference sequence). CDR3 protein: CSARGGEGIQYF. Here the CDR3 DNA reads TGCAGTGCTAGAGGAGGGGAGGGCATTCAGTACTTC.

Many counts were recorded for this clonotype. V and J are TRBV7-2 and TRBJ1-2, with 10 nucleotides matching TRBD1. This CDR3 is 15 amino acids long. After removal of 4 bases from V and 3 bases from J, the junction contained 5 bases not matched to a gene. CDR1 is SGHTA and CDR2 is FQGNSA in the germline V gene. The CDR3 nucleotides read TGTGCCAGCAGCTCCCGGACAGGGGGAGACTATGGCTACACCTTC. It codes for CASSSRTGGDYGYTF. Filled out from reference TRBV7-2 and TRBJ1-2, the complete variable domain reads GAGVSQSPSNKVTEKGKDVELRCDPISGHTALYWYRQSLGQGLEFLIYFQGNSAPDKSGLPSDRFSAERTGGSVSTLTIQRTQQEDSAVYLCASSSRTGGDYGYTFGSGTRLTVV.

The DNA of the CDR3 is TGCAGTGCTAGAGAGTTTAACAGTGATTCCTATGGCTACACCTTC. This sequence encodes CSAREFNSDSYGYTF. The V call is TRBV20-1, the J call TRBJ1-2; D uncertain. Germline V gene data show CDR1 as DFQATT and CDR2 as SNEGSKA (reference sequence). The CDR3 length is 15 residues. V lost 0 bases and J 4 bases, leaving 15 bases between the germline ends.

This clonotype was observed many times. The rearrangement joins TRBV7-9 to TRBJ2-3; D possibly corresponds to TRBD2 (5 bases). There are 14 residues in the CDR3. V was pared by 3 bases and J by 7 bases, with 14 bases between. Germline values: CDR1 SEHNR, CDR2 FQNEAQ (reference sequence). CDR3 nucleotide sequence: TGTGCCAGCAGCTTGGCGGGCGGAGAATATACGCAGTATTTT. It codes for CASSLAGGEYTQYF.

The chain employs TRBV12-3 or TRBV12-4 and TRBJ2-5; TRBD1 aligns across 8 bases. CDR3 size: 15 residues. Trimming took 1 base from V and 2 from J; bases not matched to a gene: 3. CDR3 DNA sequence: TGTGCCAGCAGTTTAGGGGACAGGAAGCAAGAGACCCAGTACTTC. Translation: CASSLGDRKQETQYF.

J is TRBJ2-3 and V is TRBV7-8; D remains unclear. V shed 3 bases and J shed 2 bases, with 9 bases lying between them. The CDR3 spans 14 residues. The germline V gene has CDR1 SGHVS and CDR2 FQNEAQ. The CDR3 reads CASSFRQFTDTQYF. The CDR3 nucleotides are TGTGCCAGCAGCTTCAGGCAGTTCACAGATACGCAGTATTTT.

The sample holds many counts of this clonotype. The V and J genes are TRBV6-6 and TRBJ2-7; maybe TRBD2 (6 bases). The germline V gene has CDR1 MNHNY and CDR2 SVGAGI (reference sequence). V shed 3 bases and J shed 3 bases, with 9 bases lying between them. The CDR3 consists of 13 residues. CDR3 protein: CASSYGGVYEQYF. For the CDR3, the DNA is TGTGCCAGCAGTTATGGAGGGGTCTACGAGCAGTACTTC.

The chain couples TRBV20-1 to TRBJ2-7, with D hard to call. Germline V gene lookup returns CDR1 DFQATT and CDR2 SNEGSKA (reference sequence). The ends were cut back, 2 bases at V and 0 bases at J, with 8 bases in the middle. The CDR3 totals 13 residues. The DNA for the CDR3 is TGCAGTGCTAGATACGGGTCCTCCTACGAGCAGTACTTC. Translating it yields CSARYGSSYEQYF.

V gene TRBV5-6 combines with J gene TRBJ2-7; the D gene could be TRBD1 or TRBD2 (6 bases each). V was clipped by 3 bases and J by 2 bases, with 18 bases between them. The CDR3 spans 16 residues. Germline V gene lookup returns CDR1 SGHDT and CDR2 YYEEEE. CDR3 protein: CASSSDGGDTTYEQYF. The CDR3 DNA reads TGTGCCAGCAGCTCAGATGGAGGGGACACCACCTACGAGCAGTACTTC.

This chain links TRBV6-1 with TRBJ2-2; 7 nucleotides line up with TRBD2. V lost 7 bases, J lost 9 bases, and 8 bases stayed unmatched. In germline, CDR1 is MNHNS, CDR2 SASEGT. The CDR3 covers 13 residues. CDR3 residues: CASTLGRVRELFF. The CDR3 bases are TGTGCCAGCACCCTTGGGAGGGTTCGGGAGCTGTTTTTT.

This clonotype was seen a handful of times. The rearrangement joins TRBV6-2 or TRBV6-3 to TRBJ2-7; 9 nucleotides agree with TRBD1. The CDR3 consists of 16 residues. Per germline, CDR1 MNHEY and CDR2 SVGEGT. J gave up 0 bases and V 7 bases, and 10 bases lay outside the gene matches. CDR3 loop: CASIRPGTGSSYEQYF. As DNA, the CDR3 is TGTGCCAGCATTAGACCCGGGACAGGGAGCTCCTACGAGCAGTACTTC.

This clonotype has only a few counts. This rearrangement joins TRBV12-5 to TRBJ1-1; no clear D gene. Looked up from germline, CDR1 is LGHNT and CDR2 is FRNRAP. The V end lost 0 bases, the J end lost 6 bases, and 2 bases lay between the germline ends. This CDR3 is 11 amino acids long. The CDR3 is CASGLVPEAFF. The CDR3 DNA reads TGTGCTAGTGGTTTGGTACCTGAAGCTTTCTTT.

Only a few counts were recorded for this clonotype. V gene TRBV3-1 combines with J gene TRBJ2-1; D is possibly TRBD2 (6 bases). Germline values: CDR1 LGHDT, CDR2 YNNKEL (reference sequence). The V gene lost 0 bases and the J gene lost 10 bases, with 13 bases spanning the gap. The CDR3 runs to 14 residues. The CDR3 nucleotides read TGTGCCAGCAGCCAAGAAAACGGACTAACCGAGCAGTTCTTC. As protein: CASSQENGLTEQFF.

The rearrangement joins TRBV19 to TRBJ2-1, with TRBD2 as a possible D gene (7 bases). The germline gives CDR1 LNHDA, CDR2 SQIVND (reference sequence). Deletions cut 5 bases from V and 4 bases from J, with 15 bases between. This CDR3 comprises 15 residues. CDR3 amino acids: CASSLTGRGYNEQFF. DNA of the CDR3: TGTGCCAGTAGTCTAACAGGGAGGGGATACAATGAGCAGTTCTTC.

This clonotype showed up just a few times. The chain combines TRBV10-3 with TRBJ2-2, with TRBD2 matching 16 bases. The V gene's germline CDR1 is ENHRY and CDR2 SYGVKD. The J segment lost 0 bases and the V segment lost 7 bases, leaving 5 bases of the junction unmatched. The CDR3 consists of 18 residues. In DNA, the CDR3 is TGTGCCATCAACCAAGGGACTAGCGGGAGGGCGAACACCGGGGAGCTGTTTTTT. Translated: CAINQGTSGRANTGELFF.

The rearrangement links TRBV11-2 to TRBJ2-5, with D possibly TRBD1 on 5 matching bases. The CDR3 runs 17 residues. From germline, CDR1 is SGHAT and CDR2 FQNNGV. Trimming removed 3 bases from V and 3 bases from J, with 20 bases in between. The CDR3 loop is CASSFPPDPGREETQYF. The CDR3 nucleotides are TGTGCCAGCAGCTTCCCACCCGATCCGGGCAGGGAAGAGACCCAGTACTTC.

This clonotype was counted ten times or more. The chain uses TRBV7-9 and TRBJ2-7; D is unclear. The length of the CDR3 is 13 residues. The germline V and J ends were trimmed by 5 bases and 0 bases, with 8 bases remaining between them. Looked up from germline, CDR1 is SEHNR and CDR2 is FQNEAQ (reference sequence). CDR3 residues: CASSQTPSYEQYF. For the CDR3, the DNA is TGTGCCAGCAGCCAGACACCCTCCTACGAGCAGTACTTC.

Only a few counts were recorded for this clonotype. The gene calls are TRBV10-3 and TRBJ1-2; 11 bases are a match to TRBD1. The CDR3 consists of 13 residues. V shed 8 bases, J shed 8 bases, and the junction held 7 bases outside the gene matches. Germline CDR1 is ENHRY and CDR2 is SYGVKD. The CDR3 DNA reads TGTGCCATCTGTCCGGGACAGGGGGACGGCTACACCTTC. Protein sequence: CAICPGQGDGYTF.

This clonotype was seen many times. The genes are TRBV3-1 and TRBJ2-7; no clear D. Trimming stripped 8 bases from V and 5 bases from J, with 10 bases between. CDR3 length: 11 residues. Looked up from germline, CDR1 is LGHDT and CDR2 is YNNKEL (reference sequence). CDR3 nucleotide sequence: TGTGCCAGCCAAAGTTCCCACGAGCAGTACTTC. Amino acid sequence: CASQSSHEQYF.

This clonotype showed up just a few times. The chain links TRBV6-2 or TRBV6-3 to TRBJ2-7; D remains unclear. The CDR3 has 11 residues. Trimming removed 5 bases from V and 5 bases from J, with 7 bases in between. Germline CDR1 MNHEY, CDR2 SVGEGT. The CDR3 region is CASSRNHEQYF. CDR3 in DNA: TGTGCCAGCAGTCGAAACCACGAGCAGTACTTC.

This clonotype was detected a few times. The chain carries TRBV7-2 and TRBJ2-2; D remains ambiguous. The CDR3 loop spans 13 amino acids. Germline V gene sequence: CDR1 SGHTA, CDR2 FQGNSA. Trimming stripped 4 bases from V and 7 bases from J, with 10 bases between. As DNA, the CDR3 is TGTGCCAGCAGCTCCCTTGGGTACGGGGAGCTGTTTTTT. Amino acid sequence: CASSSLGYGELFF.

The sample holds many counts of this clonotype. The chain carries TRBV5-6 and TRBJ2-1, with 7 bases matching TRBD1. CDR3 length: 15 residues. Trimming at V came to 2 bases and at J to 7 bases, leaving 9 bases not matched to a gene. CDR1 and CDR2 from the germline V gene are SGHDT and YYEEEE. CDR3 amino acids: CASSFKDRRNNEQFF. As DNA, the CDR3 is TGTGCCAGCAGCTTTAAGGACAGGAGGAATAATGAGCAGTTCTTC.

Only a few counts were recorded for this clonotype. One junction end disagrees with the germline gene, perhaps due to a read error. The chain joins TRBV7-7 to TRBJ2-2; 8 bases agree with TRBD1. In germline, CDR1 is SSHAT, CDR2 FNYEAQ (reference sequence). The CDR3 consists of 16 residues. The CDR3: CASSLGARGLTGELFF. Written as DNA, the CDR3 is TGTGCTAGCAGCTTAGGGGCCAGGGGGCTCACCGGGGAGCTGTTTTTT. Full variable domain (outside the CDR3, taken from reference TRBV7-7 and TRBJ2-2): GAGVSQSPRYKVTKRGQDVTLRCDPISSHATLYWYQQALGQGPEFLTYFNYEAQPDKSGLPSDRFSAERPEGSISTLTIQRTEQRDSAMYRCASSLGARGLTGELFFGEGSRLTVL.

This clonotype has a count of ten or more. This sequence joins TRBV4-2 and TRBJ2-2; no clear D. The CDR3 sequence is 12 residues long. V gave up 1 base and J gave up 7 bases, with 4 bases separating them. Germline loops: CDR1 LGHNA, CDR2 YNFKEQ. The DNA for the CDR3 is TGTGCCAGCAGCCAAGTTGGCGGGGAGCTGTTTTTT. Translated: CASSQVGGELFF.